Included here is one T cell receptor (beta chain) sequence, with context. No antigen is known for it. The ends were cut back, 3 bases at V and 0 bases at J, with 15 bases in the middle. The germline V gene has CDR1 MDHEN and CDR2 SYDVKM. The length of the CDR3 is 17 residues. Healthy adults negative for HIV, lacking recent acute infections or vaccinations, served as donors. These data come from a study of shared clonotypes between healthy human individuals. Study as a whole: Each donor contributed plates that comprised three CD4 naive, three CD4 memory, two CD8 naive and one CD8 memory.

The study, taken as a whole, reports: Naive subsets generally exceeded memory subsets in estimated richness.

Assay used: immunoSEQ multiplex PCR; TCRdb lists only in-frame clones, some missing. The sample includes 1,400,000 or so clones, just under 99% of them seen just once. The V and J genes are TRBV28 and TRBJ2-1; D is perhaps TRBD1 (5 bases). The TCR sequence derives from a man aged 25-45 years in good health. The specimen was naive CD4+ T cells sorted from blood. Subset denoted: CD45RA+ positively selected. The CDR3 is CASSLSGRTPSYNEQFF. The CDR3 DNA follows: TGTGCCAGCAGTTTGTCAGGCCGGACACCCTCCTACAATGAGCAGTTCTTC.